The clone carrying this T cell receptor beta chain occurred many times. Its antigen remains unknown. The source of the sample is a study of Graves' ophthalmopathy and Graves' hyperthyroidism. Study-level points and caveats: The blood repertoire also included most expanded thyroid clonotypes above 0.001 frequency.

This CDR3 contains 14 residues. Germline assignment: CDR1 SNHLY and CDR2 FYNNEI. The V end was cut by 3 bases, the J end by 5 bases, with 13 bases between. RNA transcripts provided the template for amplifying TCR beta CDR3 regions. First-round RT-PCR with HTBI primers preceded a second-round multiplex PCR. MiXCR, applied by TCRdb to the multiplex PCR reads, yields one record per CDR3 protein. Among fewer than 400,000 distinct CDR3 sequences, around 17% were seen once, and the ten largest hold 1.5% to 2%. Sequencing was done on a sample of peripheral blood. The source is a woman aged 18-29 years with Graves' ophthalmopathy. This sequence joins TRBV2 and TRBJ2-5, with D possibly matching TRBD2 (7 bases). The CDR3 DNA sequence: TGTGCCAGCAGTGAGGGGGGGCTCAAGGAGACCCAGTACTTC. This encodes CASSEGGLKETQYF.